This T cell receptor beta chain was obtained from a study of blood T cell repertoires in COVID-19. Study information: The origin of the acute and convalescent COVID-19 samples was the United States, Italy and Spain. Sample material is recorded as cDNA or gDNA derived from T cells, B-cell-depleted T cells, or PBMCs.

Authors' analysis steps: Amplification from reference gene primers served as the basis for estimated nucleated cell counts. Assay used: immunoSEQ multiplex PCR; TCRdb lists only in-frame clones, some missing. Clone size and the V and J calls come from that table; the DNA yielded D and trimming. The sample carries approximately 50,000 clones, around 90% recorded once. The material sequenced was peripheral blood. The TCR originated in a man aged 50-60 years with active COVID-19.

CDR3 sequence reads: CASSQGRGLDEKLFF. DNA for the CDR3: TGCGCCAGCAGCCAAGGCAGGGGGCTGGACGAAAAACTGTTTTTT. The rearrangement joins TRBV4-1 to TRBJ1-4; TRBD1 matches 8 bases. Germline CDR1 is MGHRA and CDR2 is YSYEKL. Trimming cost V 1 base and J 8 bases; bases outside gene matches: 6. The CDR3 contains 15 residues.